The 19 T cell receptor beta chains below come from one sample, sequenced in a study of shared clonotypes between healthy human individuals. Sequencing was performed with immunoSEQ multiplex PCR; in TCRdb, only in-frame clones are kept and a portion is missing. This table has 400,000 to 600,000 clones, around 79% appearing once. The specimen sequenced was PBMCs. These receptors were collected from a woman between 40 and 55 years old in good health. Some clones in this sample may be carry-over from other donors' samples.

The V and J genes are TRBV5-1 and TRBJ2-7; TRBD1 or TRBD2 may be the D gene (5 bases each). Germline V gene lookup returns CDR1 SGHRS and CDR2 YFSETQ. V lost 2 bases to trimming and J lost 0 bases, with 9 bases between them. This CDR3 spans 14 amino acids. Here the CDR3 reads CASSLGTVSYEQYF. In DNA form, the CDR3 reads TGCGCCAGCAGCTTAGGGACGGTCTCCTACGAGCAGTACTTC.

The rearrangement joins TRBV5-1 to TRBJ2-5; no reliable D call. The J call is in doubt because the DNA end fits TRBJ2-7 better. CDR1 and CDR2 (germline): SGHRS, YFSETQ. There are 14 residues in the CDR3. The CDR3 DNA is TGCGCCAGCAGCTTGGGTCAGATACCATACGAGCAGTACTTC. It translates to CASSLGQIPYEQYF.

This clone was found once. The V gene is TRBV27, the J gene TRBJ1-1; D not resolved. The CDR3 sequence is 14 residues long. The V end lost 0 bases, the J end lost 1 base, and 6 bases lay between the germline ends. The germline V gene encodes CDR1 MNHEY and CDR2 SMNVEV (reference sequence). The CDR3 DNA reads as TGTGCCAGCAGTTTATCAAGGGCGAACACTGAAGCTTTCTTT. This encodes CASSLSRANTEAFF.

The V gene is TRBV18, the J gene TRBJ1-1, with 12 bases aligning to TRBD1. The J segment lost 3 bases and the V segment lost 2 bases, leaving 7 bases of the junction unmatched. Germline V CDR1 and CDR2: KGHSH, LQKENI. The CDR3 spans 17 residues. CDR3 amino acids: CASSPTGQGAVDTEAFF. CDR3 DNA: TGTGCCAGCTCACCAACGGGACAGGGGGCGGTGGACACTGAAGCTTTCTTT.

The chain joins TRBV28 to TRBJ1-1; no clear D. Trimming left V 5 bases short and J 10 bases short, with 20 bases between. This CDR3 comprises 14 residues. The germline V gene has CDR1 MDHEN and CDR2 SYDVKM. CDR3 residues: CASSPLDAPRRAFF. The CDR3 DNA reads as TGTGCCAGCAGTCCCCTGGACGCCCCCCGGAGAGCTTTCTTT.

The genes are TRBV15 and TRBJ2-3; D is unresolved. This CDR3 is 16 amino acids long. Germline V gene data show CDR1 as LNHNV and CDR2 as YYDKDF (reference sequence). V shed 0 bases and J shed 2 bases, with 12 bases lying between them. The CDR3 spells CATSRDQVTSTDTQYF. In nucleotides, the CDR3 is TGTGCCACCAGCAGAGATCAGGTGACCTCCACAGATACGCAGTATTTT.

This clone appeared once. The chain is built from TRBV7-3 and TRBJ2-7; D unresolved. From germline, CDR1 is SGHTA and CDR2 FQGTGA. The ends were cut back, 1 base at V and 0 bases at J, with 13 bases in the middle. The CDR3 has 16 residues. The CDR3 reads CASSLMGRPCSYEQYF. The CDR3 DNA is TGTGCCAGCAGCTTAATGGGCCGACCTTGCTCCTACGAGCAGTACTTC.

This chain links TRBV29-1 with TRBJ1-2; D is undetermined. The CDR3 consists of 13 residues. Germline CDR1 SQVTM, CDR2 ANQGSEA. With 2 bases removed from V and 8 bases from J, the gap between germline ends came to 15 bases. CDR3 protein: CSVESPSSRGYTF. CDR3 nucleotides: TGCAGCGTTGAATCTCCGTCCAGTCGCGGCTACACCTTC.

This clone is a singleton in its sample. The sample holds other DNA sequences that translate to the same CDR3. The chain links TRBV5-1 to TRBJ1-1; a weak D match, TRBD1 (5 bases). The CDR3 consists of 14 residues. Germline V gives CDR1 SGHRS, CDR2 YFSETQ. Between the trimmed V and J ends, which lost 4 bases and 4 bases, there was a span of 14 bases. The CDR3 DNA is TGCGCCAGCAGCCCGACGGGGGGAAGCACTGAAGCTTTCTTT. Translated, it gives CASSPTGGSTEAFF.

Concerning this clone itself: The same CDR3 is also encoded by other DNA sequences in this sample. This chain uses TRBV19 with TRBJ1-5, with TRBD1 matching 8 bases. The CDR3 is 15 amino acids. Trimming at V came to 1 base and at J to 6 bases, leaving 5 bases not matched to a gene. Looked up from germline, CDR1 is LNHDA and CDR2 is SQIVND (reference sequence). The CDR3 region has the DNA TGTGCCAGTAGTATAGGTCAGGGGGCCGGTCAGCCCCAGCATTTT. This encodes CASSIGQGAGQPQHF.

There are a few counts of this clone. The J gene is TRBJ2-2, the V gene TRBV28; D remains ambiguous. The CDR3 runs to 14 residues. V shed 3 bases and J shed 5 bases, with 10 bases lying between them. CDR1 is MDHEN, CDR2 SYDVKM, per germline. The CDR3 loop is CASSFISDTGELFF. CDR3 DNA: TGTGCCAGCAGTTTCATCAGTGATACCGGGGAGCTGTTTTTT.

The chain uses TRBV7-9 and TRBJ1-2, with D hard to call. The CDR3 loop spans 13 amino acids. Between the trimmed V and J ends, which lost 2 bases and 8 bases, there was a span of 12 bases. From germline, CDR1 is SEHNR and CDR2 FQNEAQ (reference sequence). CDR3 DNA: TGTGCCAGCAGCTTACCTGAATCGGGGGGCTACACCTTC. Encoded protein: CASSLPESGGYTF.

This clone was seen a handful of times. V and J are TRBV18 and TRBJ2-1, with TRBD2 identical over 9 bases. Unmatched junction bases numbered 3, after V lost 4 bases and J lost 5 bases. Germline loops: CDR1 KGHSH, CDR2 LQKENI. The CDR3 length is 14 residues. The CDR3 reads CASSRSSGDNEQFF. CDR3 coding DNA: TGTGCCAGCTCACGGTCTAGCGGGGACAATGAGCAGTTCTTC.

The chain combines TRBV5-1 with TRBJ2-7; perhaps TRBD1 as D (6 bases). The CDR3 is 14 amino acids. Trimming stripped 0 bases from V and 6 bases from J, with 13 bases between. The V gene's germline CDR1 is SGHRS and CDR2 YFSETQ. The CDR3 loop is CASSLDRENGEQYF. In DNA form, the CDR3 reads TGCGCCAGCAGCTTGGACAGGGAAAATGGCGAGCAGTACTTC. The full variable domain, completed using reference TRBV5-1 and TRBJ2-7, is KAGVTQTPRYLIKTRGQQVTLSCSPISGHRSVSWYQQTPGQGLQFLFEYFSETQRNKGNFPGRFSGRQFSNSRSEMNVSTLELGDSALYLCASSLDRENGEQYFGPGTRLTVT.

The chain links TRBV5-4 to TRBJ2-3, with TRBD2 identical over 8 bases. The V gene end was trimmed by 2 bases and the J gene end by 4 bases; junction bases not matched to a gene: 12. From germline, CDR1 is SGHNT and CDR2 YYREEE (reference sequence). The CDR3 is 17 residues long. CDR3 amino acids: CASSLYRGGRISDTQYF. The CDR3 DNA sequence: TGTGCCAGCAGCTTATATCGCGGCGGGAGGATTTCAGATACGCAGTATTTT.

To note about this clone: A single base is all that separates this from a far larger clone, so a read error is likely. Other DNA sequences of this sample code for an identical CDR3. The chain has TRBV7-8 and TRBJ1-2, with D possibly being TRBD1 (6 bases). In germline, CDR1 is SGHVS, CDR2 FQNEAQ. CDR3 length: 14 residues. CDR3 DNA sequence: TGCGCCAGCAGCTTAAAGCGGACAGACTATGGCTACACCTTC. Translating it yields CASSLKRTDYGYTF.

The rearrangement links TRBV7-8 to TRBJ2-2, with 9 bases aligning to TRBD1. Trimming at V came to 1 base and at J to 6 bases, leaving 3 bases not matched to a gene. Germline V gene sequence: CDR1 SGHVS, CDR2 FQNEAQ. The CDR3 sequence is 15 residues long. The CDR3 DNA reads as TGTGCCAGCAGCTTAGGACAGGGGGTGGCCGGGGAGCTGTTTTTT. Translated, it gives CASSLGQGVAGELFF.

A single count supports this clone. The genes are TRBV10-2 and TRBJ1-2; weak D call: TRBD1 (5 bases). The V end was cut by 4 bases, the J end by 7 bases, with 10 bases between. The CDR3 has 12 amino acids. Germline V gives CDR1 WSHSY, CDR2 SAAADI. The CDR3 region is CASSGTGRGYTF. For the CDR3, the DNA is TGCGCCAGCAGTGGAACAGGCCGTGGCTACACCTTC.

The CDR3 DNA sequence: TGCGCCAGCAGCCAAATACAATTTGCAACTAATGAAAAACTGTTTTTT. As protein: CASSQIQFATNEKLFF. V usage is TRBV4-3 and J usage is TRBJ1-4; no reliable D call. Between the trimmed V and J ends, which lost 2 bases and 0 bases, there was a span of 10 bases. The CDR3 runs to 16 residues. Looked up from germline, CDR1 is LGHNA and CDR2 is YSLEER.